The following is a TCR beta chain sequence with its context. It has no known antigen specificity. No clone much larger than this one lies a single base away; base qualities are absent. This sample is drawn from a study of cytomegalovirus exposure and HLA in healthy donors (dated by TCRdb to about 2017). Notes on the research overall: According to a later analysis, one platform produced both the 120 validation repertoires and the roughly 650 repertoires of the first cohort. The aim of the study was to test whether cataloging public T cell receptors could identify signatures of past pathogen exposure. Besides the first cohort of more than 650 subjects, a separate validation cohort made up of roughly 120 different subjects was used. To predict cytomegalovirus infection status, the study combined high-throughput TCR immunosequencing, statistical association of individual TCRs with disease status, and machine learning. What the authors observed across the whole study: In both the original and validation cohorts, the classifier was reported to diagnose cytomegalovirus status with high specificity and sensitivity. A later analysis lacked HLA typing for the validation cohort, so it scored co-occurrence in that cohort across all 110 or so repertoires. In vitro tests confirmed that a few of the cytomegalovirus-associated TCR beta chains recognize cytomegalovirus antigens. Most TCR sequences were seen in very few donors, while some public TCRs were found in many individuals. In a later analysis, TCRs clustered in the first cohort were found to also tend to co-occur in the 110 or so validation repertoires, with 85% to 95% of cluster scores above 0. The authors suggested that the approach could potentially be extended to other disease states and immunological phenotypes. The study gave a list of roughly 150 TCR beta chains associated with cytomegalovirus.

The library relied on the immunoSEQ multiplex PCR assay. Concerning the study's data processing: A statistical classification framework was developed to diagnose cytomegalovirus status using the catalog of TCR beta chain sequences. TCRdb's version of the immuneACCESS table is confined to in-frame rearrangements and falls short of the full clone set. An unresolved V gene accounts for under half of the shortfall where checked; the remainder is of unknown origin. Clonal size and the V and J genes are those of that table, whereas D and trimming came from the DNA. The sample profile shows 120,000 to 150,000 clones; 70% to 90% of them were found once. The ten largest make up 7.9% of the sample. CDR1 SGHTA and CDR2 FQGNSA were looked up in the germline V gene. Taken from cysteine to phenylalanine, the CDR3 has 14 residues. CDR3 DNA only is kept here, 42 bases in frame from base 1. At the junction V is shortened by 1 base and J by 6 bases, with 12 bases in between.

The donors were included in the validation cohort of around 120 subjects, a group kept apart from the 666-subject first cohort. This clonotype was sampled from a woman aged 18-30 years in good health and CMV-seropositive. The specimen sequenced was PBMCs. This receptor chain uses TRBV7-2 and TRBJ1-1; a weak D assignment points to TRBD1 (6 bases agree). The CDR3 amino acid sequence is: CASSLETGNPEAFF. The DNA is TGTGCCAGCAGCTTAGAGACAGGAAATCCTGAAGCTTTCTTT.